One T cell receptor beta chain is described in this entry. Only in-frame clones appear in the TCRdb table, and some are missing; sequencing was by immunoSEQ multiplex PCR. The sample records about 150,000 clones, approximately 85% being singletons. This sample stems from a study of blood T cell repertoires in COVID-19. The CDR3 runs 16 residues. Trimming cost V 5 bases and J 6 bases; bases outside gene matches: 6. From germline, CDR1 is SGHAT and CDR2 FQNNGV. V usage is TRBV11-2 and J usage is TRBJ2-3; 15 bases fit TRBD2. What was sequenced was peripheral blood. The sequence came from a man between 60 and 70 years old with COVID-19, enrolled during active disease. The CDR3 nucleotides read TGTGCCAGCAGCATCGGACTAGCGGGGGGGAGGGATACGCAGTATTTT. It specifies CASSIGLAGGRDTQYF.